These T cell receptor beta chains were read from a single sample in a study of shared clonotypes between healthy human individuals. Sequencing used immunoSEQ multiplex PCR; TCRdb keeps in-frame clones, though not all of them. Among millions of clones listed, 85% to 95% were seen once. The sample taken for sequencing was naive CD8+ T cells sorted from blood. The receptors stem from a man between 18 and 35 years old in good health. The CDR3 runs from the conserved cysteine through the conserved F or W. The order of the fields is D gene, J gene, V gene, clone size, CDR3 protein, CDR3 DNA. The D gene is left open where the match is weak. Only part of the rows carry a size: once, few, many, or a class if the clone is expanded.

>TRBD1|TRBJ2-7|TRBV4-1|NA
CASSQNRDSSYEQYF
TGCGCCAGCAGCCAGAACCGGGACAGTTCCTACGAGCAGTACTTC
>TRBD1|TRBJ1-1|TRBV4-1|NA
CASSQRQGGTEAFF
TGCGCCAGCAGCCAAAGACAGGGAGGTACTGAAGCTTTCTTT
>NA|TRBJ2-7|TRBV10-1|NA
CASSEGHPGNYEQYF
TGCGCCAGCAGTGAGGGACACCCAGGGAACTACGAGCAGTACTTC
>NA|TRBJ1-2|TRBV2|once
CAIPLGPTF
TGTGCCATCCCTTTGGGTCCGACCTTC
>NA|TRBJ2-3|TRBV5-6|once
CASSSQIGPQYF
TGTGCCAGCAGCTCTCAGATAGGGCCGCAGTATTTT
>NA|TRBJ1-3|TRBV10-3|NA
CAIAAGSGNTIYF
TGTGCCATCGCCGCAGGCTCTGGAAACACCATATATTTT
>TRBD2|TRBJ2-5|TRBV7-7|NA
CASSLAQKGREAETQYF
TGTGCTAGCAGCTTAGCCCAGAAGGGGCGGGAGGCTGAGACCCAGTACTTC
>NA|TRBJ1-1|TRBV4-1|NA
CASSQSPGSIESAFF
TGCGCCAGCAGCCAAAGTCCGGGGTCTATCGAGTCGGCTTTCTTT
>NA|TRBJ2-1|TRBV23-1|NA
CASSQSEKLANEQFF
TGCGCCAGCAGTCAATCAGAGAAACTAGCAAACGAGCAGTTCTTC
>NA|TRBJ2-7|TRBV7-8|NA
CASSLRGPYEQYF
TGTGCCAGCAGCTTAAGGGGTCCCTACGAGCAGTACTTC
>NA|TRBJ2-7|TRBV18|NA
CASSPWDKDYEQYF
TGTGCCAGCTCACCCTGGGACAAGGATTACGAGCAGTACTTC
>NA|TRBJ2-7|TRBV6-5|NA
CASSYDTVTYEQYF
TGTGCCAGCAGTTACGATACAGTCACCTACGAGCAGTACTTC
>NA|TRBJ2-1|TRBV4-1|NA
CASSSAGAWEQFF
TGCGCCAGCAGCTCCGCAGGGGCATGGGAGCAGTTCTTC
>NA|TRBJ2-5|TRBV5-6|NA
CASSFGDGSQETQYF
TGTGCCAGCAGCTTCGGAGATGGCAGCCAAGAGACCCAGTACTTC
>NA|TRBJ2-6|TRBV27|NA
CASSLIGGGRTGANVLTF
TGTGCCAGCAGTTTGATAGGTGGGGGGAGAACTGGGGCCAACGTCCTGACTTTC
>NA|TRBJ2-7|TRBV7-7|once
CASSFFQGNEQYF
TGTGCTAGCAGCTTTTTCCAGGGCAACGAGCAGTACTTC
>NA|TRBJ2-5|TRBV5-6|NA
CASSSLGEDQETQYF
TGTGCCAGCAGCTCCCTAGGAGAGGACCAAGAGACCCAGTACTTC
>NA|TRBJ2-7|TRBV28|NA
CASSSPYRGHEQYF
TGTGCCAGCAGTTCCCCGTATCGGGGACACGAGCAGTACTTC
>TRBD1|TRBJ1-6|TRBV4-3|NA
CASSQDRGTANNSPLHF
TGCGCCAGCAGCCAAGATCGCGGGACAGCAAATAATTCACCCCTCCACTTT
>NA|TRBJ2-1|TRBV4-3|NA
CASSQSYSTYNEQFF
TGCGCCAGCAGCCAGTCGTACTCAACCTACAATGAGCAGTTCTTC
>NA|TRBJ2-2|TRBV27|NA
CASSFGPGVNTGELFF
TGTGCCAGCAGTTTTGGTCCGGGAGTGAACACCGGGGAGCTGTTTTTT
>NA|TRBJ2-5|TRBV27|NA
CASSPGPTGTQYF
TGTGCCAGCAGTCCCGGACCCACGGGGACCCAGTACTTC
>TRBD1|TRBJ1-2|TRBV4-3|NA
CASSQDGTATFANYGYTF
TGCGCCAGCAGCCAAGACGGGACAGCCACTTTCGCTAACTATGGCTACACCTTC
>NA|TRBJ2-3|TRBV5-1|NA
CASSGNNSDTQYF
TGCGCCAGCAGCGGGAATAACTCAGATACGCAGTATTTT
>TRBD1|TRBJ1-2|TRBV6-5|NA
CASSYSEGTGGYTF
TGTGCCAGCAGTTACTCGGAGGGGACAGGTGGCTACACCTTC
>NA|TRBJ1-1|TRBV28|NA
CASSLEGGNTEAFF
TGTGCCAGCAGTTTGGAGGGGGGGAACACTGAAGCTTTCTTT
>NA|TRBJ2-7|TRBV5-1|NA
CASTWAGSYEQYF
TGCGCCAGCACATGGGCAGGGTCCTACGAGCAGTACTTC
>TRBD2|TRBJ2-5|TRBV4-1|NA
CASSQASGQETQYF
TGCGCCAGCAGCCAGGCTAGCGGCCAAGAGACCCAGTACTTC
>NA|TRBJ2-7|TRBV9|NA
CASSVESGSSYEQYF
TGTGCCAGCAGCGTAGAAAGCGGTAGCTCCTACGAGCAGTACTTC
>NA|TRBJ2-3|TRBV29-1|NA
CSVEDQRTGLRRDTQYF
TGCAGCGTTGAAGATCAACGGACCGGGCTACGGCGGGATACGCAGTATTTT
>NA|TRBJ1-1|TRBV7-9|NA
CASMGLDTEAFF
TGTGCGTCGATGGGTTTGGATACTGAAGCTTTCTTT
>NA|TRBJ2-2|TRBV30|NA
CAWSATGFTGELFF
TGTGCCTGGAGTGCGACAGGCTTCACCGGGGAGCTGTTTTTT
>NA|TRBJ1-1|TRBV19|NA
CASSILLGMNTEAFF
TGTGCCAGTAGTATACTATTGGGCATGAACACTGAAGCTTTCTTT
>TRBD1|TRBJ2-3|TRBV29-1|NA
CSAIPGTDEGQYF
TGCAGCGCTATACCCGGGACAGACGAAGGGCAGTATTTT
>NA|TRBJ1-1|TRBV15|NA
CASEGQGDEAFF
TGTGCCTCCGAGGGGCAGGGCGATGAAGCTTTCTTT
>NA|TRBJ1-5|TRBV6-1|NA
CASREDPYSNQPQHF
TGTGCCAGCCGGGAAGACCCCTATAGCAATCAGCCCCAGCATTTT
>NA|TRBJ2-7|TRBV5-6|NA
CASSSGTDYEQYF
TGTGCCAGCAGCTCCGGGACCGACTACGAGCAGTACTTC
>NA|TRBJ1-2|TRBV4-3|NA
CASSPGHHTTNYGYTF
TGCGCCAGCAGCCCGGGACACCACACTACTAACTATGGCTACACCTTC
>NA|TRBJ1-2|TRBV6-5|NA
CASSYAGGYTF
TGTGCCAGCAGTTACGCGGGGGGCTACACCTTC
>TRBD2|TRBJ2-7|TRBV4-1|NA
CASSRGLADLVQYF
TGCGCCAGCAGCCGGGGACTAGCGGACTTGGTGCAGTACTTC
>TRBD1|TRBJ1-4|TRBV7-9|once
CASSLGTGFPQF
TGTGCCAGCAGCCTCGGGACAGGTTTCCCCCAATTT
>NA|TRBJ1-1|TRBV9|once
CASSVVDFPDTEAFF
TGTGCCAGCAGCGTAGTAGACTTTCCGGACACTGAAGCTTTCTTT
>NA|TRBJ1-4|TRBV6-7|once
CASSYLPGEEKLFF
TGTGCCAGCAGTTACCTCCCGGGAGAGGAAAAACTGTTTTTT
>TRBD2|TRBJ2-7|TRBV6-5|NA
CASSSSSGGRNYEQYF
TGTGCCAGCAGTTCCTCTAGCGGGGGGCGGAACTACGAGCAGTACTTC
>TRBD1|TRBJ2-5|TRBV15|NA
CATSRAWQGVGTQYF
TGTGCCACCAGCAGAGCATGGCAGGGGGTAGGGACCCAGTACTTC
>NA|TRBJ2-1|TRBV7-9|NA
CASSSPPLAASYNEQFF
TGTGCCAGCAGTTCGCCGCCCTTAGCTGCGTCCTACAATGAGCAGTTCTTC
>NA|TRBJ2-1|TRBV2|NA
CASLGGPNEQFF
TGTGCCAGTCTGGGGGGGCCTAATGAGCAGTTCTTC
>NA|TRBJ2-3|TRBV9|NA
CASSPLDTQYF
TGTGCCAGCAGCCCCCTAGATACGCAGTATTTT
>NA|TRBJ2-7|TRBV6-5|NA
CASSFSGNPYEQYF
TGTGCCAGCAGTTTCTCCGGGAATCCCTACGAGCAGTACTTC
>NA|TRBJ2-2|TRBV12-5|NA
CASGSPLSGIQTGELFF
TGTGCTAGTGGTTCCCCACTCTCCGGGATCCAAACCGGGGAGCTGTTTTTT
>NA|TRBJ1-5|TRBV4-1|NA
CASSQEVNSNQPQHF
TGCGCCAGCAGCCAAGAAGTGAATAGCAATCAGCCCCAGCATTTT
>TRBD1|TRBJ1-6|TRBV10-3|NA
CAISEDRENSPLHF
TGTGCCATCAGTGAGGACAGGGAAAATTCACCCCTCCACTTT
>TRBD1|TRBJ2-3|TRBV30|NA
CAWTPGGSSTDTQYF
TGTGCCTGGACCCCAGGGGGCAGTAGCACAGATACGCAGTATTTT
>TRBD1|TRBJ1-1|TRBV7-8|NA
CASSPDRAGHTEAFF
TGTGCCAGCAGTCCAGACAGGGCAGGTCACACTGAAGCTTTCTTT
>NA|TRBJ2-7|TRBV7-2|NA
CASSATSVSSYEQYF
TGTGCCAGCAGCGCGACTAGTGTCTCCTCCTACGAGCAGTACTTC
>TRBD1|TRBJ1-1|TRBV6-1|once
CASTDRTLMNTEAFF
TGTGCCAGCACGGACAGGACCCTCATGAACACTGAAGCTTTCTTT
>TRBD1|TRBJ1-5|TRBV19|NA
CASTVGTVGRSNQPQHF
TGTGCCAGTACCGTTGGGACAGTCGGACGGAGCAATCAGCCCCAGCATTTT